This is a list of T cell receptor beta chains from one sample in a study of T cell repertoires in cytomegalovirus infection. TCRdb re-analysed the reads in MiXCR, keeping a single row per CDR3 protein. The table shows 60,000 to 75,000 distinct CDR3 sequences, with approximately 30% occurring only once. Their antigens are not known. The source was CD8+ T cells from cultured PBMCs, collected from culture after CMV antigen stimulation. The receptors were sampled from a human donor in good health (CMV status not recorded). Some clones in this sample may be carry-over from other donors' samples. CDR3s include the opening cysteine and the closing phenylalanine or tryptophan. D genes are given only for firm matches. Part of the rows lack a size; the others show once, few, many or a class for expanded clones.

>TRBD2|TRBV28|TRBJ2-2|few|18
CASSLSGDGGGNTGELFF
TGTGCCAGCAGTTTATCCGGAGATGGCGGGGGTAACACCGGGGAGCTGTTTTTT
>TRBD1|TRBV20-1|TRBJ1-3|many|15
CSAREGAPSGNTIYF
TGCAGTGCTAGGGAGGGGGCCCCCAGTGGGAACACCATATATTTT
>TRBD2|TRBV11-2|TRBJ2-3|few|12
CASSPAGDPQYF
TGTGCCAGCAGCCCGGCGGGGGACCCGCAGTATTTT
>-|TRBV3-1|TRBJ1-5|few|16
CASSQLPGRADQPQHF
TGTGCCAGCAGCCAATTGCCGGGCAGGGCAGATCAGCCCCAGCATTTT
>-|TRBV19|TRBJ1-6|few|15
CASTETGVYNSPLHF
TGTGCCAGTACCGAGACAGGAGTTTATAATTCACCCCTCCACTTT
>-|TRBV2|TRBJ1-5|-|16
CASSEWDPGSNQPQHF
TGTGCCAGCAGTGAATGGGATCCTGGGAGCAATCAGCCCCAGCATTTT
>-|TRBV28|TRBJ2-5|-|16
CASSLAPARHRETQYF
TGTGCCAGCAGTTTAGCCCCAGCGAGGCATCGAGAGACCCAGTACTTC
>-|TRBV5-8|TRBJ1-3|few|19
CASSLVVAGLLTSGNTIYF
TGTGCCAGCAGCTTGGTAGTCGCGGGACTCCTTACCTCTGGAAACACCATATATTTT
>TRBD1|TRBV5-5|TRBJ1-5|-|15
CASSSGTGGGQPQHF
TGTGCCAGCAGCTCCGGGACAGGGGGAGGTCAGCCCCAGCATTTT
>-|TRBV7-8|TRBJ2-5|-|11
CASSSEETQYF
TGTGCCAGCAGCTCGGAAGAGACCCAGTACTTC
>-|TRBV20-1|TRBJ1-5|-|15
CSAPPSWGGNQPQHF
TGCAGTGCGCCACCCAGTTGGGGCGGCAATCAGCCCCAGCATTTT
>TRBD2|TRBV12-3/TRBV12-4|TRBJ2-1|many|15
CASRGLAPSYNEQFF
TGTGCCAGCAGGGGACTAGCGCCTTCCTACAATGAGCAGTTCTTC
>-|TRBV12-5|TRBJ1-1|many|11
CASGLNTEAFF
TGTGCTAGTGGTTTAAACACTGAAGCTTTCTTT
>TRBD2|TRBV3-1|TRBJ2-1|-|15
CASSLVAGALNEQFF
TGTGCCAGCAGCTTAGTAGCGGGGGCCCTCAATGAGCAGTTCTTC
>-|TRBV30|TRBJ1-4|-|13
CAWDGGVEEKLFF
TGTGCCTGGGACGGGGGCGTAGAGGAAAAACTGTTTTTT
>-|TRBV9|TRBJ1-4|-|18
CASSARGGGGATNEKLFF
TGTGCCAGCAGCGCGCGAGGTGGAGGAGGTGCAACTAATGAAAAACTGTTTTTT
>TRBD1|TRBV12-3/TRBV12-4|TRBJ1-2|-|15
CASSLSQGAVFGYTF
TGTGCCAGCAGTTTATCCCAGGGGGCGGTTTTTGGCTACACCTTC
>TRBD1|TRBV19|TRBJ2-7|-|16
CASSIGTDRGQDEQYF
TGTGCCAGTAGTATAGGCACGGACAGGGGGCAGGACGAGCAGTACTTC
>-|TRBV7-2|TRBJ2-4|many|17
CASSLEDKSSPKNIQYF
TGTGCCAGCAGCTTAGAGGACAAAAGTTCTCCCAAAAACATTCAGTACTTC
>TRBD1|TRBV7-8|TRBJ2-7|-|13
CASSGTGSYEQYF
TGTGCCAGCAGTGGGACAGGCTCCTACGAGCAGTACTTC
>-|TRBV7-3|TRBJ1-1|-|13
CASSATVNTEAFF
TGTGCCAGCAGCGCAACGGTGAACACTGAAGCTTTCTTT
>-|TRBV20-1|TRBJ2-1|many|16
CSARGHPSARPDEQFF
TGCAGTGCTAGAGGGCACCCTAGCGCACGCCCGGATGAGCAGTTCTTC
>-|TRBV10-3|TRBJ2-7|few|13
CAISESIGNEQYF
TGTGCCATCAGTGAGTCGATCGGAAACGAGCAGTACTTC
>-|TRBV11-2|TRBJ1-1|-|13
CASSLVTNTEAFF
TGTGCCAGCAGCTTAGTGACGAACACTGAAGCTTTCTTT
>TRBD1|TRBV4-1|TRBJ1-2|-|16
CASSQDGQGAYSGYTF
TGCGCCAGCAGCCAAGATGGGCAGGGGGCGTATAGTGGCTACACCTTC
>TRBD1|TRBV7-2|TRBJ1-3|few|18
CASSLVTGQGLSGNTIYF
TGTGCCAGCAGCTTAGTAACGGGACAGGGACTCTCTGGAAACACCATATATTTT
>-|TRBV27|TRBJ1-2|-|17
CASRGLRRTERFYGYTF
TGTGCCAGCAGGGGACTCCGAAGGACAGAGAGATTCTATGGCTACACCTTC
>TRBD1|TRBV19|TRBJ1-2|many|12
CASRDRGLGYTF
TGTGCCAGCCGGGACAGGGGGCTCGGCTACACCTTC
>-|TRBV20-1|TRBJ2-3|once|13
CSARDEGADTQYF
TGCAGTGCTAGAGATGAGGGAGCAGATACGCAGTATTTT
>TRBD2|TRBV7-2|TRBJ2-7|many|18
CASSLGLAGGLVHYEQYF
TGTGCCAGCAGCTTGGGACTAGCGGGGGGCCTGGTCCACTACGAGCAGTACTTC
>-|TRBV10-3|TRBJ2-1|few|16
CAISESEVPLYTEQFF
TGTGCCATCAGTGAGTCTGAGGTCCCCCTTTACACTGAGCAGTTCTTC
>TRBD2|TRBV5-6|TRBJ2-1|-|17
CASSLGASGPIGNEQFF
TGTGCCAGCAGCTTGGGCGCTAGCGGTCCCATAGGGAATGAGCAGTTCTTC
>TRBD1|TRBV12-3/TRBV12-4|TRBJ2-7|few|13
CASSWGQTYEQYF
TGTGCCAGCAGCTGGGGACAGACCTACGAGCAGTACTTC
>-|TRBV24-1|TRBJ2-1|few|16
CATSDEVGGNYNEQFF
TGTGCCACCAGTGATGAGGTAGGGGGGAACTACAATGAGCAGTTCTTC
>-|TRBV7-9|TRBJ2-7|-|15
CASSGGLAVSYEQYF
TGTGCCAGCAGCGGGGGGCTAGCGGTCTCCTACGAGCAGTACTTC
>TRBD1|TRBV27|TRBJ1-2|-|14
CASRGGTDNYGYTF
TGTGCCAGCAGGGGAGGGACAGATAACTATGGCTACACCTTC
>-|TRBV20-1|TRBJ2-7|many|13
CSAGGDWAYEQYF
TGCAGTGCAGGGGGGGACTGGGCCTACGAGCAGTACTTC
>-|TRBV7-4|TRBJ2-3|once|11
CASSFRDTQYF
TGTGCCAGCAGCTTTAGAGATACGCAGTATTTT
>-|TRBV3-1|TRBJ2-1|few|12
CASSPGNHEQFF
TGTGCCAGCAGCCCTGGCAACCATGAGCAGTTCTTC
>-|TRBV6-6|TRBJ2-1|-|15
CASSSKRQADNEQFF
TGTGCCAGCAGTTCGAAGCGACAGGCAGACAATGAGCAGTTCTTC
>-|TRBV7-8|TRBJ2-7|few|14
CASRGIRDLYEQYF
TGTGCCAGCAGGGGAATCAGGGACCTCTACGAGCAGTACTTC
>-|TRBV5-1|TRBJ2-1|few|11
CASSLSNEQFF
TGCGCCAGCAGCTTGAGCAATGAGCAGTTCTTC